This passage covers 30 T cell receptor beta chains from one sample sequenced in a study of somatic mutations in cytotoxic T cells in rheumatoid arthritis. Generated by immunoSEQ multiplex PCR, the TCRdb table keeps only in-frame clones and is missing some. Of about 19,000 clones in the sample, less than 85% were seen once. Source material: CD8+ T cells sorted from blood. The receptors were sampled from a woman aged 40 to 50 with rheumatoid arthritis.

The rearrangement links TRBV5-1 to TRBJ1-2; weak D call: TRBD1 (6 bases). Germline CDR1 and CDR2: SGHRS and YFSETQ. The CDR3 contains 14 residues. Trimming cost V 2 bases and J 8 bases, with 16 bases left between them. The CDR3 reads CASSFRDKNEGYTF. The CDR3 coding sequence is TGCGCCAGCAGCTTTCGGGACAAAAATGAGGGCTACACCTTC.

J is TRBJ2-6 and V is TRBV15; 11 nucleotides match TRBD1. The junction had 16 bases not matched to a gene; V was cut back by 0 bases and J by 0 bases. CDR1 is LNHNV, CDR2 YYDKDF, per germline (reference sequence). CDR3 length equals 23 residues. The CDR3 sequence: CATSRDWTRTGGPLSSGANVLTF. Written as DNA, the CDR3 is TGTGCCACCAGCAGAGATTGGACCAGGACAGGGGGCCCCCTTAGCTCTGGGGCCAACGTCCTGACTTTC. Variable domain in full (rest from reference TRBV15 and TRBJ2-6): DAMVIQNPRYQVTQFGKPVTLSCSQTLNHNVMYWYQQKSSQAPKLLFHYYDKDFNNEADTPDNFQSRRPNTSFCFLDIRSPGLGDTAMYLCATSRDWTRTGGPLSSGANVLTFGAGSRLTVL.

The genes are TRBV10-1 and TRBJ1-3; 8 nucleotides match TRBD1. CDR3 length equals 19 residues. Trimming took 6 bases from V and 0 from J; bases not matched to a gene: 16. Germline CDR1 reads WNHNN; CDR2 reads SYGVQD (reference sequence). CDR3 in amino acids: CASRAGTGQSTSSGNTIYF. The CDR3 bases are TGCGCCAGCAGGGCCGGGACAGGACAATCCACCTCCTCTGGAAACACCATATATTTT.

The chain combines TRBV6-5 with TRBJ1-2; 8 bases are a match to TRBD1. Germline loops: CDR1 MNHEY, CDR2 SVGAGI. The CDR3 contains 15 residues. V gave up 5 bases and J gave up 0 bases; unmatched junction bases: 5. In nucleotides, the CDR3 is TGTGCCAGCAGTCTGACAGGGGAGGCTAACTATGGCTACACCTTC. This codes for CASSLTGEANYGYTF.

The chain has TRBV1 and TRBJ2-3; the D call TRBD2 from the table was never checked on the DNA. TRBV1 is labeled a pseudogene. The CDR3 spans 20 residues. The CDR3 protein is CTSSRRGLAGEGWGTDTQYF. For the CDR3, the DNA is TGCACCAGCAGCCGCAGGGGACTAGCGGGAGAAGGGTGGGGCACAGATACGCAGTATTTT.

The chain joins TRBV5-1 to TRBJ2-5, with TRBD2 matching 15 bases. This CDR3 spans 19 amino acids. Germline-derived CDR1 and CDR2 are SGHRS and YFSETQ. The V gene end was trimmed by 7 bases and the J gene end by 5 bases; junction bases not matched to a gene: 18. The CDR3 protein is CASGAPGLAGGPIRETQYF. The CDR3 DNA is TGCGCCAGCGGGGCCCCGGGACTAGCGGGAGGACCGATCCGGGAGACCCAGTACTTC.

This chain uses TRBV5-1 with TRBJ2-2, with TRBD2 identical over 11 bases. Germline CDR1 and CDR2: SGHRS and YFSETQ. V lost 4 bases to trimming and J lost 2 bases; unmatched junction nucleotides: 10. CDR3 length: 18 residues. CDR3 sequence: CASSAPGTSGTNTGELFF. The CDR3 region has the DNA TGCGCCAGCAGCGCCCCGGGGACTAGCGGCACAAACACCGGGGAGCTGTTTTTT.

This chain links TRBV7-8 with TRBJ2-7; 10 nucleotides match TRBD2. The CDR3 consists of 16 residues. The J segment lost 2 bases and the V segment lost 5 bases, leaving 9 bases of the junction unmatched. Germline V lookup: CDR1 SGHVS, CDR2 FQNEAQ. The CDR3 DNA reads TGTGCCAGCAGCGAGGGGCTAGCGGGAGATCCCTACGAGCAGTACTTC. Amino acids: CASSEGLAGDPYEQYF.

This rearrangement joins TRBV10-3 to TRBJ2-7; TRBD2 matches 7 bases. Per the germline V gene, CDR1 is ENHRY and CDR2 is SYGVKD. The CDR3 spans 11 residues. V was clipped by 11 bases and J by 6 bases; unmatched bases: 7. The CDR3 nucleotides read TGTGCCGCTGGGGACTACCGCGAGCAGTACTTC. It encodes CAAGDYREQYF.

The rearrangement joins TRBV13 to TRBJ2-5; D not certain. The germline V and J ends were trimmed by 3 bases and 2 bases, with 10 bases remaining between them. Per the germline V gene, CDR1 is PRHDT and CDR2 is FYEKMQ (reference sequence). The CDR3 consists of 14 residues. The CDR3 sequence is CASSFRLIQETQYF. The CDR3 region has the DNA TGTGCCAGCAGCTTTCGACTCATTCAAGAGACCCAGTACTTC. Full variable domain (remainder filled in from reference TRBV13 and TRBJ2-5): AAGVIQSPRHLIKEKRETATLKCYPIPRHDTVYWYQQGPGQDPQFLISFYEKMQSDKGSIPDRFSAQQFSDYHSELNMSSLELGDSALYFCASSFRLIQETQYFGPGTRLLVL.

The CDR3 DNA reads TGTGCCAGTAGTATTTTCACTTCGGGGGGCCGTTATAGCAATCAGCCCCAGCATTTT. It specifies CASSIFTSGGRYSNQPQHF. The chain links TRBV19 to TRBJ1-5, with D possibly being TRBD1 (6 bases). V gave up 3 bases and J gave up 0 bases, with 21 bases separating them. Per the germline V gene, CDR1 is LNHDA and CDR2 is SQIVND (reference sequence). The length of the CDR3 is 19 residues.

This chain connects TRBV30 to TRBJ2-7; D possibly corresponds to TRBD1 (6 bases). The CDR3 totals 15 residues. Trimming removed 4 bases from V and 2 bases from J, with 18 bases in between. Germline lookup yields CDR1 GTSNPN and CDR2 SVGIG (reference sequence). The CDR3 sequence: CAWNGKSGVTYEQYF. CDR3 in DNA: TGTGCCTGGAACGGGAAGTCAGGGGTGACCTACGAGCAGTACTTC.

This chain uses TRBV5-6 with TRBJ2-1, with TRBD2 matching over 7 bases. The ends lost 2 bases at V and 10 bases at J; junction bases unmatched: 9. The germline gives CDR1 SGHDT, CDR2 YYEEEE. This CDR3 has 14 amino acids. The CDR3 spells CASSFGGSNREQFF. The CDR3 nucleotides read TGTGCCAGCAGCTTTGGCGGGAGCAATCGGGAGCAGTTCTTC.

The chain joins TRBV5-1 to TRBJ2-1, with TRBD2 matching 9 bases. CDR1 and CDR2 from the germline V gene are SGHRS and YFSETQ. This CDR3 contains 16 residues. Losses at the gene ends were 4 bases for V and 6 bases for J; bases not matched to a gene: 11. CDR3 protein: CASSLLAGFVGNEQFF. DNA of the CDR3: TGCGCCAGCAGCCTTCTAGCGGGATTCGTCGGCAATGAGCAGTTCTTC.

The gene calls are TRBV6-1 and TRBJ2-7; TRBD1 might be the D (6 bases). Per germline, CDR1 MNHNS and CDR2 SASEGT. This CDR3 contains 16 residues. Deletions cut 1 base from V and 2 bases from J, with 15 bases between. This chain's CDR3 is CASSEDKGDGTYEQYF. The CDR3 nucleotides are TGTGCCAGCAGTGAAGATAAGGGGGACGGGACCTACGAGCAGTACTTC.

V usage is TRBV29-1 and J usage is TRBJ2-3, with 15 positions matching TRBD2. Per the germline V gene, CDR1 is SQVTM and CDR2 is ANQGSEA. The CDR3 loop spans 17 amino acids. Trimming at V came to 6 bases and at J to 4 bases, leaving 11 bases not matched to a gene. The CDR3 region is CSVGRTSGGALSDTQYF. CDR3 nucleotides: TGCAGCGTCGGGAGGACTAGCGGGGGGGCCTTGTCAGATACGCAGTATTTT.

The chain employs TRBV13 and TRBJ1-2; D is uncertain. Germline values: CDR1 PRHDT, CDR2 FYEKMQ (reference sequence). The CDR3 has 14 residues. Trimming removed 5 bases at V and 4 bases at J, with 14 bases between. In DNA form, the CDR3 reads TGTGCCAGCAGCCCAGATCCCGAATCCTATGGCTACACCTTC. Translating it yields CASSPDPESYGYTF.

This chain links TRBV6-1 with TRBJ2-5; 9 bases are shared with TRBD1. The DNA end lines up better with TRBJ2-7; the J call may be wrong. This CDR3 comprises 15 residues. The germline V gene encodes CDR1 MNHNS and CDR2 SASEGT. CDR3 amino acids: CASNMGQGEPYEQYF. The CDR3 bases are TGTGCCAGCAACATGGGACAGGGAGAGCCCTACGAGCAGTACTTC.

This clone has a handful of counts. This chain uses TRBV18 with TRBJ2-1; 9 nucleotides align to TRBD1. The CDR3 loop spans 16 amino acids. The V and J ends lost 0 bases and 5 bases, in that order; junction bases with no gene match: 5. The V gene's germline CDR1 is KGHSH and CDR2 LQKENI. The CDR3 DNA is TGTGCCAGCTCACCACCCGGGACAGGGCTGCACAATGAGCAGTTCTTC. Translation: CASSPPGTGLHNEQFF.

The J gene is TRBJ2-7, the V gene TRBV5-1; the match to TRBD2 covers 7 bases. This CDR3 is 17 amino acids long. V was pared by 0 bases and J by 0 bases, with 9 bases of the junction left unmatched. Germline lookup yields CDR1 SGHRS and CDR2 YFSETQ. CDR3: CASSLGITSDPSYEQYF. The DNA of the CDR3 is TGCGCCAGCAGCTTGGGGATCACTAGCGACCCCTCCTACGAGCAGTACTTC.

This sequence joins TRBV27 and TRBJ2-2, with TRBD2 matching over 11 bases. The ends lost 4 bases at V and 5 bases at J; junction bases unmatched: 0. Germline CDR1 and CDR2: MNHEY and SMNVEV (reference sequence). There are 14 residues in the CDR3. The CDR3 DNA is TGTGCCAGCAGTTGGACTAGCGGGACCGGGGAGCTGTTTTTT. This sequence encodes CASSWTSGTGELFF.

The chain combines TRBV6-4 with TRBJ2-1; 14 bases fit TRBD2. The CDR3 has 16 residues. Germline trimming cut 6 bases from V and 6 bases from J; bases unmatched to any gene: 7. From germline, CDR1 is MRHNA and CDR2 SNTAGT. CDR3 amino acids: CASSAGLAGGGNEQFF. The CDR3 coding sequence is TGTGCCAGCAGCGCCGGACTAGCGGGAGGAGGCAATGAGCAGTTCTTC.

This clone was recorded only once. This chain joins TRBV12-5 and TRBJ2-1; the match to TRBD1 covers 10 bases. Trimming at V came to 6 bases and at J to 8 bases, leaving 4 bases not matched to a gene. This CDR3 region has 13 residues. Looked up from germline, CDR1 is LGHNT and CDR2 is FRNRAP. The CDR3 is CASGLTGGHEQFF. CDR3 in DNA: TGTGCTAGTGGGCTGACAGGGGGCCATGAGCAGTTCTTC.

This clone was counted a single time. The CDR3 nucleotides read TGTGCCAGCAGCAGGGGGGGGGCTGCCTACAATGAGCAGTTCTTC. This gives the protein CASSRGGAAYNEQFF. V usage is TRBV9 and J usage is TRBJ2-1; tentative D call: TRBD2 (7 bases). Germline V gene sequence: CDR1 SGDLS, CDR2 YYNGEE. The CDR3 contains 15 residues. The V gene lost 4 bases and the J gene lost 2 bases, with 13 bases spanning the gap.

A few counts support this clone. The chain combines TRBV29-1 with TRBJ2-7; possible D gene TRBD2, 6 bases. V gave up 3 bases and J gave up 10 bases, with 13 bases separating them. This CDR3 is 11 amino acids long. Germline CDR1 is SQVTM and CDR2 is ANQGSEA. DNA for the CDR3: TGCAGCGTTGAGAGTGGGGGGTCTCAGTACTTC. This codes for CSVESGGSQYF.

This clone was seen only once. The rearrangement uses TRBV7-9 and TRBJ1-2; D unresolved. This CDR3 comprises 9 residues. Per germline, CDR1 SEHNR and CDR2 FQNEAQ (reference sequence). V dropped 5 bases and J dropped 8 bases, with 3 bases sitting between them. In DNA form, the CDR3 reads TGTGCCAGCAGCCCGGGCTACACCTTC. It codes for CASSPGYTF.

This chain connects TRBV2 to TRBJ2-1, with TRBD2 matching over 10 bases. Trimming took 6 bases from V and 5 from J; bases not matched to a gene: 7. Germline-derived CDR1 and CDR2 are SNHLY and FYNNEI. This CDR3 comprises 15 residues. CDR3 protein: CASRALAGVDNEQFF. CDR3 nucleotide sequence: TGTGCCAGCAGGGCCCTAGCGGGGGTGGACAATGAGCAGTTCTTC.

The rearrangement joins TRBV5-3 to TRBJ2-7, with a tentative D call TRBD1 (6 bases). TRBV5-3 is classed as an ORF, of uncertain function. V gave up 2 bases and J gave up 3 bases, with 15 bases separating them. There are 15 residues in the CDR3. The DNA for the CDR3 is TGTGCCAGAAGCTTAGGACAGAGGATGAGCTACGAGCAGTACTTC. This gives the protein CARSLGQRMSYEQYF.

The chain is built from TRBV5-1 and TRBJ2-1; 10 nucleotides agree with TRBD2. CDR3 size: 15 residues. The V gene end was trimmed by 4 bases and the J gene end by 6 bases; junction bases not matched to a gene: 7. Germline V gives CDR1 SGHRS, CDR2 YFSETQ. The CDR3 coding sequence is TGCGCCAGCAGCCTGCCAGCGGGAGGGAGCAATGAGCAGTTCTTC. Residues: CASSLPAGGSNEQFF. Supplemented by reference TRBV5-1 and TRBJ2-1, the full variable domain reads KAGVTQTPRYLIKTRGQQVTLSCSPISGHRSVSWYQQTPGQGLQFLFEYFSETQRNKGNFPGRFSGRQFSNSRSEMNVSTLELGDSALYLCASSLPAGGSNEQFFGPGTRLTVL.

The J gene is TRBJ2-3, the V gene TRBV7-3; 7 bases agree with TRBD1. Per germline, CDR1 SGHTA and CDR2 FQGTGA. The CDR3 totals 13 residues. The J segment lost 1 base and the V segment lost 5 bases, leaving 0 bases of the junction unmatched. CDR3 DNA: TGTGCCAGCAGCCAGGGGGGCACAGATACGCAGTATTTT. Protein product: CASSQGGTDTQYF.